A single sample gave rise to the 10 T cell receptor beta chains below, sequenced in a study of blood T cell repertoires in COVID-19. The assay was immunoSEQ multiplex PCR, and TCRdb's table has in-frame clones only and misses some. The table records a few hundred thousand clones, about 91% of them present only once. The source material was peripheral blood. The receptors come from a person between 18 and 30 years old with COVID-19, enrolled during active disease.

This clone was observed a handful of times. The chain carries TRBV19 and TRBJ1-2, with a possible D match to TRBD1 (6 bases). V was trimmed by 7 bases and J by 3 bases, leaving 15 bases between them. Germline CDR1 reads LNHDA; CDR2 reads SQIVND (reference sequence). There are 14 residues in the CDR3. The CDR3 DNA is TGTGCCAGTACCCCAGGGGTGCACCACTATGGCTACACCTTC. Translation gives CASTPGVHHYGYTF.

This clone was detected once. The rearrangement links TRBV24-1 to TRBJ2-2; maybe TRBD1 (6 bases). V lost 3 bases, J lost 7 bases, and 11 bases lay in between. This CDR3 is 14 amino acids long. Germline V CDR1 and CDR2: KGHDR, SFDVKD. The CDR3 sequence is CATSDTGWGGELFF. For the CDR3, the DNA is TGTGCCACCAGTGATACAGGGTGGGGCGGGGAGCTGTTTTTT.

The chain links TRBV19 to TRBJ2-7; D is perhaps TRBD2 (6 bases). V was pared by 3 bases and J by 6 bases, with 9 bases between. CDR1 LNHDA and CDR2 SQIVND come from the germline V gene (reference sequence). CDR3 length: 12 residues. The CDR3 region has the DNA TGTGCCAGTAGTATCCACGGGGGCGAGCAGTACTTC. Its translation: CASSIHGGEQYF.

This clone was picked up one time. The chain is built from TRBV29-1 and TRBJ1-2; tentative D call: TRBD1 (5 bases). The CDR3 contains 13 residues. The germline gives CDR1 SQVTM, CDR2 ANQGSEA. V was shortened by 5 bases and J by 7 bases, with 17 bases between the two germline ends. In DNA form, the CDR3 reads TGCAGCGTTTGGGCCAGGGTAACAGGTGGCTACACCTTC. Amino acid sequence: CSVWARVTGGYTF.

The chain employs TRBV27 and TRBJ1-6; 9 bases are shared with TRBD1. With V trimmed by 2 bases and J by 7 bases, 3 bases remained unmatched. Per the germline V gene, CDR1 is MNHEY and CDR2 is SMNVEV (reference sequence). The CDR3 runs 15 residues. The CDR3 is CASSLLDRGNSPLHF. The CDR3 DNA is TGTGCCAGCAGTTTACTCGACAGGGGGAATTCACCCCTCCACTTT.

The chain carries TRBV30 and TRBJ1-5, with unresolved D. Looked up from germline, CDR1 is GTSNPN and CDR2 is SVGIG (reference sequence). This CDR3 is built from 14 residues. V was trimmed by 2 bases and J by 3 bases, leaving 11 bases between them. CDR3 bases: TGTGCCTGGAGTCCCGGTGGGCCCAATCAGCCCCAGCATTTT. Protein: CAWSPGGPNQPQHF. The full variable domain, in which reference TRBV30 and TRBJ1-5 provide the parts outside the CDR3, is SQTIHQWPATLVQPVGSPLSLECTVEGTSNPNLYWYRQAAGRGLQLLFYSVGIGQISSEVPQNLSASRPQDRQFILSSKKLLLSDSGFYLCAWSPGGPNQPQHFGDGTRLSIL.

The V call is TRBV14, the J call TRBJ2-3; 11 bases match TRBD2. After removal of 1 base from V and 0 bases from J, the junction contained 6 bases not matched to a gene. The germline CDR1 and CDR2 sequences are SGHDN and FVKESK. The length of the CDR3 is 18 residues. The CDR3 DNA reads as TGTGCCAGCAGCCAAGGAGGGCCTAGCGGGAGGAGCACAGATACGCAGTATTTT. Residues: CASSQGGPSGRSTDTQYF.

V is TRBV27 and J is TRBJ2-7; the match to TRBD2 covers 7 bases. Germline V gene data show CDR1 as MNHEY and CDR2 as SMNVEV (reference sequence). Unmatched junction bases numbered 13, after V lost 8 bases and J lost 6 bases. There are 14 residues in the CDR3. CDR3 sequence reads: CASWTLAAPGEQYF. For the CDR3, the DNA is TGTGCCAGCTGGACGCTAGCGGCGCCCGGCGAGCAGTACTTC.

This clone was picked up a small number of times. V and J are TRBV10-2 and TRBJ1-1; 12 bases line up with TRBD1. The ends lost 6 bases at V and 0 bases at J; junction bases unmatched: 5. The CDR3 runs 16 residues. Germline V gene data show CDR1 as WSHSY and CDR2 as SAAADI. This CDR3 reads CASRPGQGALNTEAFF. The CDR3 DNA is TGCGCCAGCAGACCGGGACAGGGGGCTCTGAACACTGAAGCTTTCTTT.

The chain carries TRBV3-1 (or the pseudogene TRBV3-2) and TRBJ2-4; a weak D match, TRBD2 (6 bases). The CDR3 extends over 15 amino acids. From germline, CDR1 is LGHDT and CDR2 YNNKEL (reference sequence). The V end lost 5 bases, the J end lost 0 bases, and 11 bases lay between the germline ends. This CDR3 reads CASSYLAEAKNIQYF. As DNA, the CDR3 is TGTGCCAGCAGCTACTTAGCGGAAGCCAAAAACATTCAGTACTTC.